The 3 T cell receptor beta chains below come from one sample, sequenced in a study of blood T cells in healthy people across ages. The use of a sample-barcoded 5' primer and a J-beta primer mix characterized a second PCR of about 7 to 12 cycles. TCRdb analysed the 5' RACE reads with MiXCR anew, one entry per CDR3 protein. This table has approximately 800,000 distinct CDR3 sequences, about 61% appearing once. Sample: blood. The receptor set was obtained from a middle-aged man in good health.

The chain uses TRBV6-1 and TRBJ1-2; 7 positions agree with TRBD1. The ends lost 6 bases at V and 1 base at J; junction bases unmatched: 17. CDR3 length: 18 residues. CDR1 is MNHNS, CDR2 SASEGT, per germline. The CDR3 loop reads CASSPSTLRTGSNYGYTF. Here the CDR3 DNA reads TGTGCCAGCAGCCCCTCAACCCTCAGGACAGGCAGTAACTATGGCTACACCTTC.

Concerning this clonotype: A junction end diverges from the germline sequence, so it may reflect a read error. The V and J genes are TRBV7-2 and TRBJ2-5, with TRBD2 matching 8 bases. The CDR3 is 14 residues long. Germline CDR1 reads SGHTA; CDR2 reads FQGNSA. CDR3 nucleotide sequence: TGCGCCAGCTGTACTAGCGGATTTCAAGAGACCCAGTACTTC. This sequence encodes CASCTSGFQETQYF.

This chain uses TRBV5-1 with TRBJ2-1; 8 bases align to TRBD2. CDR1 SGHRS and CDR2 YFSETQ come from the germline V gene. The CDR3 is 15 residues long. Trimming at V came to 2 bases and at J to 3 bases, leaving 4 bases not matched to a gene. The CDR3 loop reads CASSFTAGGYNEQFF. The DNA of the CDR3 is TGCGCCAGCAGCTTCACGGCGGGAGGCTACAATGAGCAGTTCTTC.